Only a few counts were recorded for the clone carrying this T cell receptor (beta chain). Its target is unknown. This entry belongs to a study of beta chain features in type 1 diabetes. Broader study findings: Moderate but significant shortening of TCRB CDR3s was recorded in all four CD4+ subsets from Type 1 diabetes patients. The study left unresolved whether HLA type influences TCRB rearrangement.

Cell sorting via CD45RO/CCR7/CD25/CD127/CD95/CD27 was performed to obtain CD4+ naive, central memory, regulatory and stem cell-like memory cells. Each sorted fraction was over 95% pure. This CDR3 contains 12 residues. Looked up from germline, CDR1 is SGHRS and CDR2 is YFSETQ. V shed 6 bases and J shed 6 bases, with 11 bases lying between them. Sequencing targeted expressed TCRB transcripts, as all isolated RNA had been reverse transcribed. Here immunoSEQ multiplex PCR was the method, and the copy in TCRdb shows in-frame clones only, minus some. The profile shows some 640,000 clones, around 15% of them singletons.

The V call is TRBV5-1, the J call TRBJ2-3; D gene uncertain. The sequence was collected from a man aged 18 to 30 with type 1 diabetes. Sequencing input: naive CD4+ T cells from blood. This CDR3 is CASTFDRDTQYF. CDR3 nucleotides: TGCGCCAGCACCTTCGACCGCGATACGCAGTATTTT. Full variable domain (rest looked up from reference TRBV5-1 and TRBJ2-3): KAGVTQTPRYLIKTRGQQVTLSCSPISGHRSVSWYQQTPGQGLQFLFEYFSETQRNKGNFPGRFSGRQFSNSRSEMNVSTLELGDSALYLCASTFDRDTQYFGPGTRLTVL.